This entry lists 2 T cell receptor beta chains sequenced from one sample in a study of blood T cell repertoires in COVID-19. Here immunoSEQ multiplex PCR was the method, and the copy in TCRdb shows in-frame clones only, minus some. Of around 130,000 clones in the sample, 84% were seen once. Sequenced: peripheral blood. The receptor set was obtained from a human donor in a cohort sampled during active COVID-19.

The rearrangement joins TRBV5-6 to TRBJ2-5; weak D call: TRBD2 (6 bases). This CDR3 comprises 14 residues. V was shortened by 1 base and J by 2 bases, with 9 bases between the two germline ends. Germline V gene sequence: CDR1 SGHDT, CDR2 YYEEEE. In nucleotides, the CDR3 is TGTGCCAGCAGCTTGTTAGGGAGGCAAGAGACCCAGTACTTC. Its protein is CASSLLGRQETQYF. The whole variable domain, filled in from reference TRBV5-6 and TRBJ2-5, reads DAGVTQSPTHLIKTRGQQVTLRCSPKSGHDTVSWYQQALGQGPQFIFQYYEEEERQRGNFPDRFSGHQFPNYSSELNVNALLLGDSALYLCASSLLGRQETQYFGPGTRLLVL.

V and J are TRBV5-1 and TRBJ2-7; D may be TRBD1 (6 bases). V was shortened by 4 bases and J by 0 bases, with 20 bases between the two germline ends. Per the germline V gene, CDR1 is SGHRS and CDR2 is YFSETQ. The CDR3 extends over 17 amino acids. The CDR3 loop is CASSDAPGTYSSYEQYF. The CDR3 nucleotides are TGCGCCAGCAGCGACGCTCCGGGGACATATAGCTCCTACGAGCAGTACTTC.